Listed below are T cell receptor beta chains from one sample, sequenced in a study of T cell responses to AZD1222 COVID-19 vaccine. The repertoire was sequenced with immunoSEQ multiplex PCR; TCRdb's copy has only in-frame clones and lacks some. This sample has about 130,000 clones, with roughly 80% found just once. The source material was peripheral blood, sampled on day 0 of AZD1222 vaccination. All receptors come from an adult in good health. CDR3s include the opening cysteine and the closing phenylalanine or tryptophan. Fields, in order: clone size, J gene, V gene, D gene, CDR3 protein, CDR3 DNA. A D gene is named only where the DNA matches it firmly. Only part of the rows carry a size: once, few, many, or a class if the clone is expanded.

size: -
J: TRBJ1-5
V: TRBV7-9
D: -
CDR3: CASSRWDSLGDQPQHF
DNA: TGTGCCAGCAGCCGCTGGGACTCTCTTGGGGATCAGCCCCAGCATTTT

size: once
J: TRBJ2-7
V: TRBV28
D: -
CDR3: CASSLSPVYEQYF
DNA: TGTGCCAGCAGTTTGAGTCCTGTCTACGAGCAGTACTTC

size: -
J: TRBJ2-2
V: TRBV5-6
D: -
CDR3: CASSFGLTGELFF
DNA: TGTGCCAGCAGCTTCGGACTCACCGGGGAGCTGTTTTTT

size: -
J: TRBJ1-1
V: TRBV7-8
D: -
CDR3: CASSLDGGSTEAFF
DNA: TGTGCCAGCAGCTTAGACGGGGGTAGCACTGAAGCTTTCTTT

size: -
J: TRBJ1-5
V: TRBV21-1
D: -
CDR3: CASSIASDRGLHQPQHF
DNA: TGTGCCAGCAGCATCGCTAGCGACAGGGGGCTTCATCAGCCCCAGCATTTT

size: -
J: TRBJ1-6
V: TRBV5-4
D: -
CDR3: CASSADNRAYNSPLHF
DNA: TGTGCCAGCAGCGCCGACAACAGGGCTTATAATTCACCCCTCCACTTT

size: -
J: TRBJ2-2
V: TRBV6-4
D: TRBD2
CDR3: CASSDPSGGYTGELFF
DNA: TGTGCCAGCAGTGACCCTAGCGGGGGGTACACCGGGGAGCTGTTTTTT

size: -
J: TRBJ2-1
V: TRBV28
D: TRBD1
CDR3: CASSLWETGANEQFF
DNA: TGTGCCAGCAGTTTATGGGAGACAGGGGCTAATGAGCAGTTCTTC

size: many
J: TRBJ2-1
V: TRBV29-1
D: -
CDR3: CSVDKLSSYNEQFF
DNA: TGCAGCGTTGATAAGTTGAGCTCCTACAATGAGCAGTTCTTC

size: -
J: TRBJ1-1
V: TRBV4-2
D: TRBD1
CDR3: CASSQHRDRATEAFF
DNA: TGTGCCAGCAGCCAACACCGGGACAGGGCCACTGAAGCTTTCTTT

size: -
J: TRBJ1-5
V: TRBV7-2
D: -
CDR3: CASSLELHSNQPQHF
DNA: TGTGCCAGCAGCTTGGAACTCCATAGCAATCAGCCCCAGCATTTT

size: -
J: TRBJ1-2
V: TRBV5-4
D: -
CDR3: CASSYDSPYGYTF
DNA: TGTGCCAGCAGTTACGACAGTCCCTATGGCTACACCTTC

size: -
J: TRBJ1-1
V: TRBV7-3
D: -
CDR3: CASSLGGPNTEAFF
DNA: TGTGCCAGCAGCTTAGGTGGGCCTAACACTGAAGCTTTCTTT

size: -
J: TRBJ1-5
V: TRBV6-6
D: TRBD1
CDR3: CASSLDRLGSNQPQHF
DNA: TGTGCCAGCAGTCTGGACAGGTTAGGGAGCAATCAGCCCCAGCATTTT

size: -
J: TRBJ2-1
V: TRBV11-1
D: -
CDR3: CASSRDRQFYNEQFF
DNA: TGTGCCAGCAGCCGTGACAGGCAGTTCTACAATGAGCAGTTCTTC

size: -
J: TRBJ2-5
V: TRBV9
D: TRBD1
CDR3: CASSVMTGEMETQYF
DNA: TGTGCCAGCAGCGTCATGACAGGGGAAATGGAGACCCAGTACTTC

size: -
J: TRBJ1-1
V: TRBV19
D: -
CDR3: CASSATWNVNTEAFF
DNA: TGTGCCAGTAGTGCCACCTGGAATGTGAACACTGAAGCTTTCTTT

size: -
J: TRBJ2-2
V: TRBV14
D: -
CDR3: CASSHKNTGELFF
DNA: TGTGCCAGCAGCCATAAGAACACCGGGGAGCTGTTTTTT

size: few
J: TRBJ1-2
V: TRBV4-2
D: TRBD1
CDR3: CASSPTGGDGYTF
DNA: TGTGCCAGCAGCCCGACAGGGGGCGATGGCTACACCTTC

size: -
J: TRBJ1-3
V: TRBV6-1
D: TRBD1
CDR3: CASSDQLDRGTTGNTIYF
DNA: TGTGCCAGCAGTGATCAGCTCGACAGGGGGACGACTGGAAACACCATATATTTT

size: -
J: TRBJ2-2
V: TRBV18
D: -
CDR3: CASSPTGELFF
DNA: TGTGCCAGCTCACCAACCGGGGAGCTGTTTTTT

size: -
J: TRBJ1-2
V: TRBV25-1
D: -
CDR3: CASSEGGKDGYTF
DNA: TGTGCCAGCAGTGAGGGGGGGAAGGATGGCTACACCTTC

size: -
J: TRBJ2-7
V: TRBV23-1
D: -
CDR3: CASSSWGGHTAQYF
DNA: TGCGCCAGCAGTTCCTGGGGGGGCCATACGGCGCAGTACTTC

size: -
J: TRBJ2-7
V: TRBV28
D: TRBD2
CDR3: CASSLQRGGINEQYF
DNA: TGTGCCAGCAGTTTGCAGCGGGGGGGCATCAACGAGCAGTACTTC

size: -
J: TRBJ1-3
V: TRBV5-1
D: -
CDR3: CASSPRGGNTIYF
DNA: TGCGCCAGCAGCCCCCGGGGAGGAAACACCATATATTTT

size: -
J: TRBJ2-1
V: TRBV11-3
D: -
CDR3: CASSLVGNEQFF
DNA: TGTGCCAGCAGCTTAGTTGGGAATGAGCAGTTCTTC

size: -
J: TRBJ1-5
V: TRBV6-5
D: TRBD1
CDR3: CASSEGQLGNQPQHF
DNA: TGTGCCAGCAGCGAGGGACAGCTTGGCAATCAGCCCCAGCATTTT

size: -
J: TRBJ1-5
V: TRBV9
D: -
CDR3: CASSAGTKRDQPQHF
DNA: TGTGCCAGCAGCGCCGGGACAAAACGGGATCAGCCCCAGCATTTT

size: few
J: TRBJ2-7
V: TRBV2
D: -
CDR3: CASGVDHSSYEQYF
DNA: TGTGCCAGCGGTGTGGACCATAGCTCCTACGAGCAGTACTTC

size: -
J: TRBJ2-3
V: TRBV6-1
D: -
CDR3: CASSEAGAGADTQYF
DNA: TGTGCCAGCAGTGAAGCGGGCGCGGGCGCAGATACGCAGTATTTT

size: once
J: TRBJ1-2
V: TRBV18
D: -
CDR3: CASSSLPGVLGGYTF
DNA: TGTGCCAGCTCATCGCTTCCAGGGGTTCTTGGTGGCTACACCTTC

size: few
J: TRBJ1-1
V: TRBV5-1
D: TRBD1
CDR3: CASSLGQTNTEAFF
DNA: TGCGCCAGCAGCCTGGGACAGACGAACACTGAAGCTTTCTTT

size: -
J: TRBJ1-3
V: TRBV25-1
D: TRBD1
CDR3: CASSRGGLTGNTIYF
DNA: TGTGCCAGCAGCAGGGGGGGGCTCACTGGAAACACCATATATTTT

size: -
J: TRBJ1-2
V: TRBV6-5
D: TRBD1
CDR3: CASSTDRNYGYTF
DNA: TGTGCCAGCAGTACGGACAGGAACTATGGCTACACCTTC

size: -
J: TRBJ1-2
V: TRBV5-6
D: TRBD1
CDR3: CASSLAAQGALRTF
DNA: TGTGCCAGCAGCTTGGCGGCCCAGGGGGCGCTTAGGACCTTC

size: -
J: TRBJ1-6
V: TRBV5-1
D: TRBD1
CDR3: CASSHVEQGAYNSPLHF
DNA: TGCGCCAGCAGCCATGTTGAACAGGGGGCTTATAATTCACCCCTCCACTTT

size: -
J: TRBJ2-2
V: TRBV19
D: TRBD1
CDR3: CASSKGQRGTGELFF
DNA: TGTGCCAGTAGTAAGGGACAGCGAGGCACCGGGGAGCTGTTTTTT

size: medium-sized
J: TRBJ2-7
V: TRBV7-9
D: TRBD1
CDR3: CASAVLPGQGYEQYF
DNA: TGTGCCAGCGCAGTATTACCGGGACAGGGTTACGAGCAGTACTTC

size: -
J: TRBJ1-6
V: TRBV7-9
D: -
CDR3: CASSLEQGSPLHF
DNA: TGTGCCAGCAGCTTAGAGCAGGGGTCACCCCTCCACTTT

size: -
J: TRBJ2-1
V: TRBV5-1
D: TRBD2
CDR3: CASSQPRLAGGLSSYNEQFF
DNA: TGCGCCAGCAGTCAACCTAGGTTAGCGGGGGGGTTAAGCTCCTACAATGAGCAGTTCTTC

size: few
J: TRBJ1-1
V: TRBV27
D: -
CDR3: CASSSTVNTEAFF
DNA: TGTGCCAGCAGTTCTACAGTGAACACTGAAGCTTTCTTT

size: once
J: TRBJ1-5
V: TRBV5-1
D: TRBD1
CDR3: CASSNTPTGGGQPQHF
DNA: TGCGCCAGCAGCAACACCCCGACAGGGGGCGGTCAGCCCCAGCATTTT

size: few
J: TRBJ2-1
V: TRBV15
D: TRBD2
CDR3: CATSRGERGGWRNEQFF
DNA: TGTGCCACCAGCAGAGGCGAGCGGGGGGGCTGGAGGAATGAGCAGTTCTTC

size: -
J: TRBJ2-2
V: TRBV2
D: -
CDR3: CASRRLVDRPNTGELFF
DNA: TGTGCCAGCAGGAGGCTTGTGGACAGACCGAACACCGGGGAGCTGTTTTTT

size: -
J: TRBJ1-2
V: TRBV29-1
D: -
CDR3: CSVDTGVGGYTF
DNA: TGCAGCGTTGACACGGGTGTGGGCGGCTACACCTTC

size: -
J: TRBJ2-1
V: TRBV29-1
D: TRBD1
CDR3: CSVGGGTGNYNEQFF
DNA: TGCAGCGTTGGGGGAGGGACAGGGAATTACAATGAGCAGTTCTTC

size: -
J: TRBJ1-3
V: TRBV29-1
D: -
CDR3: CSVGAGPAGNTIYF
DNA: TGCAGCGTTGGAGCAGGGCCCGCTGGAAACACCATATATTTT

size: -
J: TRBJ1-4
V: TRBV10-3
D: -
CDR3: CAISESGRVRDGEKLFF
DNA: TGTGCCATCAGTGAGTCTGGAAGGGTTAGGGACGGTGAAAAACTGTTTTTT

size: -
J: TRBJ1-2
V: TRBV27
D: -
CDR3: CASSLGREYGYTF
DNA: TGTGCCAGCAGTTTAGGCAGAGAATATGGCTACACCTTC

size: -
J: TRBJ1-2
V: TRBV29-1
D: -
CDR3: CSVENLQDPYGYTF
DNA: TGCAGCGTTGAAAATCTACAGGATCCTTATGGCTACACCTTC

size: -
J: TRBJ1-5
V: TRBV5-1
D: -
CDR3: CASSLQSGANQPQHF
DNA: TGCGCCAGCAGCCTCCAAAGTGGGGCGAATCAGCCCCAGCATTTT

size: -
J: TRBJ2-7
V: TRBV9
D: -
CDR3: CASSVGTASSYEQYF
DNA: TGTGCCAGCAGCGTAGGGACCGCTAGCTCCTACGAGCAGTACTTC

size: -
J: TRBJ1-4
V: TRBV2
D: -
CDR3: CASRKGDGNIGNEKLFF
DNA: TGTGCCAGCAGGAAAGGGGACGGAAACATTGGTAATGAAAAACTGTTTTTT

size: -
J: TRBJ2-5
V: TRBV3-1/TRBV3-2
D: TRBD1
CDR3: CASSPTDRGQETQYF
DNA: TGTGCCAGCAGCCCAACCGACAGGGGGCAAGAGACCCAGTACTTC

size: -
J: TRBJ2-6
V: TRBV15
D: -
CDR3: CATSRESSGANVLTF
DNA: TGTGCCACCAGCAGAGAAAGCTCTGGGGCCAACGTCCTGACTTTC

size: -
J: TRBJ1-3
V: TRBV6-1
D: -
CDR3: CASSDGPLRSSGNTIYF
DNA: TGTGCCAGCAGTGATGGACCTCTAAGGAGCTCTGGAAACACCATATATTTT

size: -
J: TRBJ2-5
V: TRBV24-1
D: -
CDR3: CATSAGKTQYF
DNA: TGTGCCACCAGTGCGGGGAAGACCCAGTACTTC

size: -
J: TRBJ1-1
V: TRBV5-1
D: -
CDR3: CASKTMDSLNTEAFF
DNA: TGCGCCAGCAAAACGATGGACAGTCTGAACACTGAAGCTTTCTTT

size: -
J: TRBJ1-6
V: TRBV7-3
D: -
CDR3: CASSLYLDRTGNNSPLHF
DNA: TGTGCCAGCAGCTTATATTTAGACAGAACGGGTAATAATTCACCCCTCCACTTT

size: -
J: TRBJ1-1
V: TRBV5-6
D: -
CDR3: CASSLNRNANTEAFF
DNA: TGTGCCAGCAGCTTAAATCGAAACGCGAACACTGAAGCTTTCTTT